This T cell receptor (beta chain) was found in a study of control samples from healthy donors and cancer patients. Germline loops: CDR1 SGHTS, CDR2 YDEGEE. This CDR3 has 14 residues. V trimming: 1 base; J trimming: 4 bases; junction bases outside the gene matches: 3. Data came from immunoSEQ multiplex PCR; TCRdb stores just in-frame clones and leaves some out. This table holds approximately 94,000 clones, approximately 86% found once. V is TRBV5-8 and J is TRBJ2-7; 9 bases match TRBD1. What was sequenced was blood. The receptor comes from a woman aged 50 to 65 in good health. The CDR3 region is CASSLTGGRYEQYF. The CDR3 bases are TGTGCCAGCAGCTTGACAGGGGGCCGGTACGAGCAGTACTTC.